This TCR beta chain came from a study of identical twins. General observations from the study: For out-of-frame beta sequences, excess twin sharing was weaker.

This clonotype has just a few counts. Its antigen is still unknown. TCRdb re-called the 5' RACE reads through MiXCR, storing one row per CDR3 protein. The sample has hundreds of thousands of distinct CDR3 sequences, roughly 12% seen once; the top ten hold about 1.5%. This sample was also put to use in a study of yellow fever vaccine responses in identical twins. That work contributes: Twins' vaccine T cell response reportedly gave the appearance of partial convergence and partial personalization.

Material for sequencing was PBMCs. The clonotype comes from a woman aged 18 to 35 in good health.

In nucleotides, the CDR3 is TGTGCCAGCTCACCAGCGACAGGCCTCCTGAACACTGAAGCTTTCTTT. This sequence encodes CASSPATGLLNTEAFF. This chain connects TRBV18 to TRBJ1-1, with TRBD1 as a possible D gene (6 bases). From germline, CDR1 is KGHSH and CDR2 LQKENI. There are 16 residues in the CDR3. V was pared by 2 bases and J by 0 bases, with 13 bases between.